This is a list of T cell receptor beta chains from one sample in a study of control samples from healthy donors and cancer patients. This table comes from immunoSEQ multiplex PCR, and its TCRdb copy is limited to in-frame clones, with some not included. Of some 140,000 clones listed, 80% to 90% are singletons. The sample was blood. These receptors were collected from a woman in her twenties or thirties in good health. Both conserved end residues are part of each CDR3. The D gene is left open where the match is weak. The size entry is marked missing in some rows and otherwise reads once, few, many or a size class.

V gene: TRBV6-5; clone size: NA; D gene: NA; J gene: TRBJ2-7; CDR3 protein: CATKAYEQYF; CDR3 DNA: TGTGCCACTAAGGCCTACGAGCAGTACTTC
V gene: TRBV18; clone size: NA; D gene: NA; J gene: TRBJ1-1; CDR3 protein: CASSPSLGATEAFF; CDR3 DNA: TGTGCCAGCTCACCATCGTTAGGCGCGACTGAAGCTTTCTTT
V gene: TRBV12-3/TRBV12-4; clone size: NA; D gene: NA; J gene: TRBJ2-7; CDR3 protein: CASSLIRYEQYF; CDR3 DNA: TGTGCCAGCAGTTTAATCCGCTACGAGCAGTACTTC
V gene: TRBV19; clone size: NA; D gene: TRBD2; J gene: TRBJ2-3; CDR3 protein: CASTDSGKGTDTQYF; CDR3 DNA: TGTGCCAGTACCGATAGCGGGAAGGGCACAGATACGCAGTATTTT
V gene: TRBV10-1; clone size: NA; D gene: TRBD1; J gene: TRBJ1-1; CDR3 protein: CASRTGLNTEAFF; CDR3 DNA: TGCGCCAGTCGGACAGGGCTGAACACTGAAGCTTTCTTT
V gene: TRBV4-1; clone size: NA; D gene: TRBD2; J gene: TRBJ2-2; CDR3 protein: CASRLAGGNTGELFF; CDR3 DNA: TGCGCCAGCAGACTAGCGGGAGGGAACACCGGGGAGCTGTTTTTT
V gene: TRBV18; clone size: few; D gene: TRBD1; J gene: TRBJ1-2; CDR3 protein: CASSPRPRDSSYGYTF; CDR3 DNA: TGTGCCAGCTCACCTCGTCCCAGGGACAGCTCCTATGGCTACACCTTC
V gene: TRBV30; clone size: NA; D gene: TRBD1; J gene: TRBJ1-1; CDR3 protein: CAWQGAGGVAFTEAFF; CDR3 DNA: TGTGCCTGGCAGGGGGCTGGTGGGGTAGCCTTCACTGAAGCTTTCTTT
V gene: TRBV19; clone size: once; D gene: TRBD2; J gene: TRBJ2-5; CDR3 protein: CASRPGGRETQYF; CDR3 DNA: TGTGCCAGTAGACCGGGAGGCAGAGAGACCCAGTACTTC
V gene: TRBV6-1; clone size: once; D gene: TRBD2; J gene: TRBJ2-7; CDR3 protein: CASSEFLLAGYEQYF; CDR3 DNA: TGTGCCAGCAGTGAATTTTTACTAGCGGGTTACGAGCAGTACTTC
V gene: TRBV11-2; clone size: NA; D gene: NA; J gene: TRBJ1-2; CDR3 protein: CASSLGPFNYGYTF; CDR3 DNA: TGTGCCAGCAGCTTAGGGCCATTTAACTATGGCTACACCTTC
V gene: TRBV5-1; clone size: NA; D gene: TRBD2; J gene: TRBJ2-2; CDR3 protein: CASSAGTSGTRYTGELFF; CDR3 DNA: TGCGCCAGCAGCGCGGGGACTAGCGGCACCAGATACACCGGGGAGCTGTTTTTT
V gene: TRBV28; clone size: NA; D gene: NA; J gene: TRBJ2-1; CDR3 protein: CASIDWSSYNEQFF; CDR3 DNA: TGTGCCAGCATAGACTGGAGCTCCTACAATGAGCAGTTCTTC
V gene: TRBV18; clone size: NA; D gene: NA; J gene: TRBJ1-2; CDR3 protein: CASSPPGGYGYTF; CDR3 DNA: TGTGCCAGCTCACCTCCCGGAGGCTATGGCTACACCTTC
V gene: TRBV11-2; clone size: many; D gene: TRBD1; J gene: TRBJ2-7; CDR3 protein: CASSSDRDRSYEQYF; CDR3 DNA: TGTGCCAGCAGCTCCGACAGGGACAGGTCCTACGAGCAGTACTTC
V gene: TRBV7-6; clone size: NA; D gene: TRBD1; J gene: TRBJ1-2; CDR3 protein: CASSQRTGERGYGYTF; CDR3 DNA: TGTGCCAGCAGCCAAAGGACAGGGGAAAGGGGCTATGGCTACACCTTC
V gene: TRBV28; clone size: NA; D gene: NA; J gene: TRBJ1-2; CDR3 protein: CASRPQGAGADGYTF; CDR3 DNA: TGTGCCAGCAGGCCCCAAGGAGCCGGGGCAGACGGCTACACCTTC
V gene: TRBV7-6; clone size: NA; D gene: TRBD1; J gene: TRBJ1-5; CDR3 protein: CASSPGQGLENQPQHF; CDR3 DNA: TGTGCCAGCAGCCCGGGACAGGGACTCGAAAATCAGCCCCAGCATTTT
V gene: TRBV11-2; clone size: NA; D gene: TRBD1; J gene: TRBJ2-1; CDR3 protein: CASSPGTVNYNEQFF; CDR3 DNA: TGTGCCAGCAGCCCCGGGACAGTGAATTACAATGAGCAGTTCTTC
V gene: TRBV11-3; clone size: NA; D gene: TRBD2; J gene: TRBJ2-7; CDR3 protein: CASSLVLAGYDEQYF; CDR3 DNA: TGTGCCAGCAGCTTAGTTCTAGCGGGCTATGACGAGCAGTACTTC
V gene: TRBV4-1; clone size: NA; D gene: NA; J gene: TRBJ2-1; CDR3 protein: CASSQDSWDSYNEQFF; CDR3 DNA: TGCGCCAGCAGCCAAGATTCGTGGGATTCCTACAATGAGCAGTTCTTC
V gene: TRBV10-3; clone size: once; D gene: NA; J gene: TRBJ2-1; CDR3 protein: CAIIVATHYNEQFF; CDR3 DNA: TGTGCCATCATCGTCGCGACACACTACAATGAGCAGTTCTTC
V gene: TRBV19; clone size: NA; D gene: NA; J gene: TRBJ1-2; CDR3 protein: CASSIDKGYGYTF; CDR3 DNA: TGTGCCAGTAGTATAGATAAAGGCTATGGCTACACCTTC
V gene: TRBV6-5; clone size: once; D gene: TRBD1; J gene: TRBJ1-2; CDR3 protein: CASTVTGAVSSGYTF; CDR3 DNA: TGTGCCAGCACTGTGACAGGGGCGGTCTCCAGTGGCTACACCTTC